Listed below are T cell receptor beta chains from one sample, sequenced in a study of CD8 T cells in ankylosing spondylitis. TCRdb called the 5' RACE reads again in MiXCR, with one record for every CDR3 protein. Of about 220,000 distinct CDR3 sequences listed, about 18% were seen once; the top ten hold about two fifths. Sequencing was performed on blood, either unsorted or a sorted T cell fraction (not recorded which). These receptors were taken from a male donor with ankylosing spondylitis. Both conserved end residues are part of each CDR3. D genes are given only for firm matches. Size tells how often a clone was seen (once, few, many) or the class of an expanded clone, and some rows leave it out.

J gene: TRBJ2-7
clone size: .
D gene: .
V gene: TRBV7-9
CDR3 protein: CASSRTEYYEQYF
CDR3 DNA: TGTGCCAGCAGCCGAACAGAATACTACGAGCAGTACTTC

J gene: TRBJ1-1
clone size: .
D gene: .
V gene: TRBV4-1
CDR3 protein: CASSQVAGVDPEAFF
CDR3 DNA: TGCGCCAGCAGCCAAGTAGCCGGGGTGGACCCTGAAGCTTTCTTT

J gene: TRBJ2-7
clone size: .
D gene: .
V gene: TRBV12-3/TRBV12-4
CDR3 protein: CASSWQGYEQYF
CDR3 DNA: TGTGCCAGCAGTTGGCAGGGCTACGAGCAGTACTTC

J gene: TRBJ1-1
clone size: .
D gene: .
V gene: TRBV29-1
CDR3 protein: CSVEDPQGGAFF
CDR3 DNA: TGCAGCGTTGAAGATCCCCAAGGGGGAGCTTTCTTT

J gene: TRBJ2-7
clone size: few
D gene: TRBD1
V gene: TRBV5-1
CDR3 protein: CASSSRTGVGYEQYF
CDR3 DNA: TGCGCCAGCAGCTCCAGGACAGGGGTTGGGTACGAGCAGTACTTC

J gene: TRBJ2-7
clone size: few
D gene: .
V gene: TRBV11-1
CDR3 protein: CASSRDNSYEQYF
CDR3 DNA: TGTGCCAGCAGCCGGGACAACTCCTACGAGCAGTACTTC

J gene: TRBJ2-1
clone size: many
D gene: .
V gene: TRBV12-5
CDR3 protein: CASGSAGEQFF
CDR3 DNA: TGTGCTAGTGGTTCAGCGGGTGAGCAGTTCTTC

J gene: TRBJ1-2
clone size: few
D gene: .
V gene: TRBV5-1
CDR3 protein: CASSLGQNEVAYGYTF
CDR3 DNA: TGCGCCAGCAGCTTGGGGCAGAATGAAGTTGCCTATGGCTACACCTTC

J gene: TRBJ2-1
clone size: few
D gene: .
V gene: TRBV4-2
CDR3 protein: CASSQPPDGNEQFF
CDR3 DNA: TGTGCCAGCAGCCAGCCACCGGACGGTAATGAGCAGTTCTTC

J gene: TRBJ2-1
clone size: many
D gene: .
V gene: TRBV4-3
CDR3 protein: CASSQWTTEGAPFF
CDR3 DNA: TGCGCCAGCAGCCAATGGACCACGGAGGGGGCACCGTTCTTC

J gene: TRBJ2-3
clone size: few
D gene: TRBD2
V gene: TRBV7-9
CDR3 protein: CASSPAGGGADTQYF
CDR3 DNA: TGTGCCAGCAGCCCCGCCGGGGGGGGAGCAGATACGCAGTATTTT

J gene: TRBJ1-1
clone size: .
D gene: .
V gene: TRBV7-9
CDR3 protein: CASSSIRAAANTEAFF
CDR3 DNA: TGTGCCAGCAGCTCCATTAGGGCAGCGGCCAACACTGAAGCTTTCTTT

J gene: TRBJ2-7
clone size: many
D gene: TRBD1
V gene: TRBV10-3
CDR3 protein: CAISDQGDYEQYF
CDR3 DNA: TGTGCCATCAGTGATCAGGGGGACTACGAGCAGTACTTC

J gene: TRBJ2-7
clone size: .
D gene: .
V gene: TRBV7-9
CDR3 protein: CASSSRQEPYEQYF
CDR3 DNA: TGTGCCAGCAGTTCCAGACAGGAACCATACGAGCAGTACTTC

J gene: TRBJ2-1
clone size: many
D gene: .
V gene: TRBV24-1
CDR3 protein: CATSDLRQGNEQFF
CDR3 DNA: TGTGCCACCAGTGATTTGAGGCAGGGTAATGAGCAGTTCTTC

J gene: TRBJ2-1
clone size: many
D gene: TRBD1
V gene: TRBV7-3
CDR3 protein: CASSLDRGLFEQFF
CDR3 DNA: TGTGCCAGCAGCTTGGACAGGGGGCTGTTTGAGCAGTTCTTC

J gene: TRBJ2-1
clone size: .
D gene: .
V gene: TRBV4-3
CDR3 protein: CASSQDSGGNEQFF
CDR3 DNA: TGCGCCAGCAGCCAAGATAGTGGGGGGAATGAGCAGTTCTTC

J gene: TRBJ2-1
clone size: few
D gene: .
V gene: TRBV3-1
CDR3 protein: CASSQDMAQSSYNEQFF
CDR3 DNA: TGTGCCAGCAGCCAAGATATGGCGCAGAGCTCCTACAATGAGCAGTTCTTC

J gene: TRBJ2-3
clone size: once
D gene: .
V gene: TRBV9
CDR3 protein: CASSVEGGERGDTQYF
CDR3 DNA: TGTGCCAGCAGCGTAGAGGGCGGGGAGCGTGGAGATACGCAGTATTTT

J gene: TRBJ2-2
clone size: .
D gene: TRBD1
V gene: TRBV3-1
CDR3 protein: CASSQDFRGQVGELFF
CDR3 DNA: TGTGCCAGCAGCCAAGATTTCAGGGGGCAGGTCGGGGAGCTGTTTTTT

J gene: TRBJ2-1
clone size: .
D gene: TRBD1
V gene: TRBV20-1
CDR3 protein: CSARDRGLLDEQFF
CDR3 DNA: TGCAGTGCTAGAGATAGGGGGCTTTTAGATGAGCAGTTCTTC

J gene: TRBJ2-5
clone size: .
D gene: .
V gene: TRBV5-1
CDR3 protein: CASSLGSAQGAQYF
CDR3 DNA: TGCGCCAGCAGCTTGGGATCGGCGCAAGGGGCCCAGTACTTC

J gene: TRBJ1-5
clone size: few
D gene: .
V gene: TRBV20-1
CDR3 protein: CSTSGVDQPQHF
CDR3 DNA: TGCAGTACCTCGGGGGTCGATCAGCCCCAGCATTTT

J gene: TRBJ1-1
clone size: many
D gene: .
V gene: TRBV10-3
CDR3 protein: CAIRSGDGITEAFF
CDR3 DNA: TGTGCCATCAGGAGTGGGGACGGTATCACTGAAGCTTTCTTT

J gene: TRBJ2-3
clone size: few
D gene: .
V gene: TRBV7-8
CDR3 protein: CASGGLDTQYF
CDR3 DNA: TGTGCCAGCGGGGGCTTAGATACGCAGTATTTT

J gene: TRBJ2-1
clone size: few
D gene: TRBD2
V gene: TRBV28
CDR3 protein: CASTLTTGTSGLLSSYNEQFF
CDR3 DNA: TGTGCCAGCACCCTCACGACCGGGACTAGCGGGTTACTGAGCTCCTACAATGAGCAGTTCTTC

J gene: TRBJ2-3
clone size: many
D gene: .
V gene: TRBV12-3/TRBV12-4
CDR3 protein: CASSPRQGRSDTQYF
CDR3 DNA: TGTGCCAGCAGCCCCAGGCAGGGGAGATCAGATACGCAGTATTTT

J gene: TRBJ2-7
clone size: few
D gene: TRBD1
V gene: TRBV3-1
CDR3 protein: CASSQGTGINYEQYF
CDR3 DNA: TGTGCCAGCAGCCAAGGGACAGGGATAAATTACGAGCAGTACTTC

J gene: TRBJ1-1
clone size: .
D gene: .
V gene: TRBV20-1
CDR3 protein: CSAFQGNTEAFF
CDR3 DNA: TGCAGTGCTTTCCAGGGGAACACTGAAGCTTTCTTT

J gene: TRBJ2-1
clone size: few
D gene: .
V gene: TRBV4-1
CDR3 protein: CASSQEPGLMNEQFF
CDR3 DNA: TGCGCCAGCAGCCAAGAACCAGGGCTGATGAATGAGCAGTTCTTC

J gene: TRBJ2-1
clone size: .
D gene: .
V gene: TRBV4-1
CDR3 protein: CASSWPGSHNEQFF
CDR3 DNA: TGCGCCAGCAGCTGGCCCGGGTCTCACAATGAGCAGTTCTTC

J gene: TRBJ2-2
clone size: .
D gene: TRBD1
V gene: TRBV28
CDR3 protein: CASSTDRDSGRNTGELFF
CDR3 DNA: TGTGCCAGCAGTACAGACAGGGACAGTGGGAGGAACACCGGGGAGCTGTTTTTT

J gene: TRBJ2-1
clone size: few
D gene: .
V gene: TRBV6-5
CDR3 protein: CASSLDGSSYNEQFF
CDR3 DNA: TGTGCCAGCAGTTTGGACGGAAGCTCCTACAATGAGCAGTTCTTC

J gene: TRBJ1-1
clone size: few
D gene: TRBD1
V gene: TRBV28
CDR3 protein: CATETGGAEAFF
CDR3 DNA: TGTGCCACCGAAACAGGGGGTGCTGAAGCTTTCTTT

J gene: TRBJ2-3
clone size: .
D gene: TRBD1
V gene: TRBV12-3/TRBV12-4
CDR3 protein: CASSAFDGQGAQKDTQYF
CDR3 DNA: TGTGCCAGCAGTGCCTTCGACGGACAGGGGGCGCAAAAAGATACGCAGTATTTT

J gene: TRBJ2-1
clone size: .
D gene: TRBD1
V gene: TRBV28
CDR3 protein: CASSFSPGGNYNEQFF
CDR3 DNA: TGTGCCAGCAGTTTTTCCCCAGGGGGCAACTACAATGAGCAGTTCTTC

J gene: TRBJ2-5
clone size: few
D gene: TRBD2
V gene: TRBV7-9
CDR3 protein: CASSVLAVQETQYF
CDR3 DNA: TGTGCCAGCAGCGTACTAGCGGTTCAAGAGACCCAGTACTTC

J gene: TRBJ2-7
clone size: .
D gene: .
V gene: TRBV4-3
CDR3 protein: CASSQDVSPSTEQYF
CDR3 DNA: TGCGCCAGCAGCCAAGATGTAAGCCCCTCTACTGAGCAGTACTTC

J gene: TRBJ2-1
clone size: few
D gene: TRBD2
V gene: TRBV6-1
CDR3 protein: CASSEPGLAPHEQFF
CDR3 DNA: TGTGCCAGCAGTGAGCCTGGACTAGCTCCCCATGAGCAGTTCTTC

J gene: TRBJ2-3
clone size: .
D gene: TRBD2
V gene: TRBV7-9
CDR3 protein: CASRQGLAGATDTQYF
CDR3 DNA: TGTGCCAGCAGACAAGGACTAGCGGGGGCCACAGATACGCAGTATTTT

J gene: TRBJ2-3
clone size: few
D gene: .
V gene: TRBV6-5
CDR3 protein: CASSYGTTDTQYF
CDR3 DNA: TGTGCCAGCAGTTATGGGACAACAGATACGCAGTATTTT

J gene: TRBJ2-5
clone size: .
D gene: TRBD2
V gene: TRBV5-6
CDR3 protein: CASSLSGGETQYF
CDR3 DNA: TGTGCCAGCAGCTTGAGCGGGGGGGAGACCCAGTACTTC

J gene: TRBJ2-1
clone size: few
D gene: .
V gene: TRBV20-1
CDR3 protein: CSAIILGVLRINNEQFF
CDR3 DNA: TGCAGTGCTATAATCTTGGGGGTACTGAGGATTAACAATGAGCAGTTCTTC

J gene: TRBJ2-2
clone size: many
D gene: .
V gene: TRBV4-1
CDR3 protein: CASSQDQAAGELFF
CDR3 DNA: TGCGCCAGCAGCCAAGATCAGGCGGCCGGGGAGCTGTTTTTT

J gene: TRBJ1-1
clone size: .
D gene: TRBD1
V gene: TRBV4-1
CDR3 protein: CASSPGQGGKDTEAFF
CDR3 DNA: TGCGCCAGCAGCCCGGGACAGGGGGGAAAGGACACTGAAGCTTTCTTT

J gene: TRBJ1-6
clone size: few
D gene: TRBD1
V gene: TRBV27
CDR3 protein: CASRPGTDYNSPLHF
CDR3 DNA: TGTGCCAGCAGACCAGGGACAGACTATAATTCACCCCTCCACTTT